A single sample gave rise to the 20 T cell receptor beta chains below, sequenced in a study of blood T cell repertoires in COVID-19. Using immunoSEQ multiplex PCR, the repertoire was profiled, and TCRdb retains in-frame clones only, with some absent. Among about 270,000 clones listed, roughly nine tenths were seen once. Material for sequencing was PBMCs or T cells enriched from blood (not recorded which). All receptors come from a woman between 18 and 30 years old who had recovered from COVID-19.

The J gene is TRBJ1-5, the V gene TRBV12-3 or TRBV12-4; D call uncertain. The CDR3 spans 13 residues. The germline V and J ends were trimmed by 5 bases and 4 bases, with 9 bases remaining between them. The CDR3 bases are TGTGCCAGCAGTCCGGGAGGGAATCAGCCCCAGCATTTT. It specifies CASSPGGNQPQHF.

The chain links TRBV7-9 to TRBJ2-7, with D possibly matching TRBD2 (6 bases). V lost 3 bases, J lost 5 bases, and 8 bases lay in between. Germline CDR1 is SEHNR and CDR2 is FQNEAQ (reference sequence). The CDR3 is made up of 12 amino acids. The CDR3: CASSFRGNEQYF. CDR3 nucleotide sequence: TGTGCCAGCAGCTTCCGGGGGAACGAGCAGTACTTC. Supplemented by reference TRBV7-9 and TRBJ2-7, the full variable domain reads DTGVSQNPRHKITKRGQNVTFRCDPISEHNRLYWYRQTLGQGPEFLTYFQNEAQLEKSRLLSDRFSAERPKGSFSTLEIQRTEQGDSAMYLCASSFRGNEQYFGPGTRLTVT.

The V call is TRBV15, the J call TRBJ1-2; D gene uncertain. Germline CDR1 LNHNV, CDR2 YYDKDF (reference sequence). The CDR3 spans 12 residues. Trimming removed 3 bases at V and 8 bases at J, with 10 bases between. This CDR3 reads CATSRDLGGYTF. CDR3 in DNA: TGTGCCACCAGCAGGGACTTAGGGGGCTACACCTTC.

The V and J genes are TRBV6-1 and TRBJ1-5; D unclear. Looked up from germline, CDR1 is MNHNS and CDR2 is SASEGT. V was pared by 4 bases and J by 7 bases, with 20 bases between. The CDR3 is 16 amino acids. As DNA, the CDR3 is TGTGCCAGCAGTGTAAGGGAGAAAAATTCTGGACAGCCCCAGCATTTT. It yields the protein CASSVREKNSGQPQHF.

The table lists this clone with a few counts. V usage is TRBV6-5 and J usage is TRBJ2-7, with no clear D. There are 11 residues in the CDR3. The germline V gene has CDR1 MNHEY and CDR2 SVGAGI. Trimming removed 7 bases from V and 1 base from J, with 5 bases in between. CDR3 in DNA: TGTGCCAGCACCAATTCCTACGAGCAGTACTTC. Amino acid sequence: CASTNSYEQYF.

The sample holds a few counts of this clone. This sequence joins TRBV28 and TRBJ1-5; D uncertain. The CDR3 runs to 16 residues. Germline V gene data show CDR1 as MDHEN and CDR2 as SYDVKM. V was trimmed by 5 bases and J by 6 bases, leaving 20 bases between them. CDR3 in DNA: TGTGCCAGCAGTCCATCCCCCCACGGGTCAAGTCAGCCCCAGCATTTT. Residues: CASSPSPHGSSQPQHF. Full variable domain (rest looked up from reference TRBV28 and TRBJ1-5): DVKVTQSSRYLVKRTGEKVFLECVQDMDHENMFWYRQDPGLGLRLIYFSYDVKMKEKGDIPEGYSVSREKKERFSLILESASTNQTSMYLCASSPSPHGSSQPQHFGDGTRLSIL.

In nucleotides, the CDR3 is TGCGCCAGCAGCCTCGGGTCTGAGTGGGCTGAAGCTTTCTTT. Protein sequence: CASSLGSEWAEAFF. The genes are TRBV5-1 and TRBJ1-1; no definite D call. Germline CDR1 reads SGHRS; CDR2 reads YFSETQ. The CDR3 sequence is 14 residues long. Trimming pared 4 bases from V and 6 bases from J, leaving 16 bases between. Full variable domain (rest looked up from reference TRBV5-1 and TRBJ1-1): KAGVTQTPRYLIKTRGQQVTLSCSPISGHRSVSWYQQTPGQGLQFLFEYFSETQRNKGNFPGRFSGRQFSNSRSEMNVSTLELGDSALYLCASSLGSEWAEAFFGQGTRLTVV.

J is TRBJ2-6 and V is TRBV11-2; TRBD1 aligns across 9 bases. CDR3 length equals 16 residues. J lost 5 bases, V lost 3 bases, and 5 bases had no gene match. From germline, CDR1 is SGHAT and CDR2 FQNNGV. CDR3 residues: CASSLGTGLRANVLTF. The CDR3 region has the DNA TGTGCCAGCAGCTTGGGGACAGGGTTAAGGGCCAACGTCCTGACTTTC. The whole variable domain, filled in from reference TRBV11-2 and TRBJ2-6, reads EAGVAQSPRYKIIEKRQSVAFWCNPISGHATLYWYQQILGQGPKLLIQFQNNGVVDDSQLPKDRFSAERLKGVDSTLKIQPAKLEDSAVYLCASSLGTGLRANVLTFGAGSRLTVL.

The chain employs TRBV29-1 and TRBJ2-1; 9 bases agree with TRBD2. This CDR3 contains 14 residues. Germline values: CDR1 SQVTM, CDR2 ANQGSEA. With V trimmed by 4 bases and J by 4 bases, 5 bases remained unmatched. CDR3 amino acids: CSVAERGVYNEQFF. DNA of the CDR3: TGCAGCGTTGCCGAGCGGGGGGTGTACAATGAGCAGTTCTTC.

This chain's CDR3 is CASSLWPSQETQYF. CDR3 nucleotide sequence: TGTGCCAGCAGCTTGTGGCCATCCCAAGAGACCCAGTACTTC. This sequence joins TRBV5-6 and TRBJ2-5; D uncertain. The CDR3 loop spans 14 amino acids. Trimming left V 1 base short and J 1 base short, with 8 bases between. Germline V gene sequence: CDR1 SGHDT, CDR2 YYEEEE.

This chain connects TRBV5-1 to TRBJ1-1, with D possibly matching TRBD1 (6 bases). This CDR3 is 15 amino acids long. In germline, CDR1 is SGHRS, CDR2 YFSETQ. Trimming stripped 2 bases from V and 1 base from J, with 12 bases between. The CDR3 DNA reads TGCGCCAGCAGCTTACAGGGAGGGGCGAACACTGAAGCTTTCTTT. Translating it yields CASSLQGGANTEAFF.

This chain joins TRBV5-1 and TRBJ2-7; D might be TRBD2 (7 bases). The V gene's germline CDR1 is SGHRS and CDR2 YFSETQ. Deletions cut 0 bases from V and 0 bases from J, with 16 bases between. The CDR3 extends over 17 amino acids. In DNA, the CDR3 is TGCGCCAGCAGCTTGGACGGGGGGCCCTCCCACTCCTACGAGCAGTACTTC. This translates into CASSLDGGPSHSYEQYF.

This chain links TRBV18 with TRBJ1-5; D perhaps matches TRBD1 (5 bases). Trimming removed 2 bases at V and 7 bases at J, with 12 bases between. Germline CDR1 reads KGHSH; CDR2 reads LQKENI. This CDR3 spans 14 amino acids. For the CDR3, the DNA is TGTGCCAGCTCACCAGCTTGGGGGGTCCAGCCCCAGCATTTT. Translated, it gives CASSPAWGVQPQHF.

The chain recombines TRBV15 with TRBJ2-7; 10 bases align to TRBD1. Germline values: CDR1 LNHNV, CDR2 YYDKDF (reference sequence). Trimming cost V 4 bases and J 3 bases; bases outside gene matches: 3. The CDR3 totals 14 residues. CDR3 sequence (DNA): TGTGCCACCAGCACCTGGACAGGGGGCTACGAGCAGTACTTC. Translated, it gives CATSTWTGGYEQYF.

The CDR3: CASSEVLAGGEETQYF. The CDR3 DNA sequence: TGCGCCAGCAGTGAGGTCCTAGCGGGGGGTGAAGAGACCCAGTACTTC. The rearrangement uses TRBV10-2 and TRBJ2-5; 11 bases fit TRBD2. This CDR3 comprises 16 residues. The V gene's germline CDR1 is WSHSY and CDR2 SAAADI. The V gene end was trimmed by 2 bases and the J gene end by 3 bases; junction bases not matched to a gene: 5.

The table lists this clone with a count of one. J is TRBJ1-3 and V is TRBV20-1, with no clear D. Trimming shortened V by 6 bases and J by 6 bases, and 9 bases separated the two germline ends. The CDR3 has 11 amino acids. Germline V CDR1 and CDR2: DFQATT, SNEGSKA (reference sequence). CDR3 DNA: TGCAGTGCCCTGGGCCCAAACACCATATATTTT. Translation gives CSALGPNTIYF.

This chain uses TRBV9 with TRBJ1-6, with D possibly TRBD1 on 6 matching bases. Germline V gene sequence: CDR1 SGDLS, CDR2 YYNGEE. The CDR3 has 17 amino acids. The ends were cut back, 3 bases at V and 1 base at J, with 14 bases in the middle. In nucleotides, the CDR3 is TGTGCCAGCAGCGCGTTGGGGGCTGGGTCCTATAATTCACCCCTCCACTTT. Translating gives CASSALGAGSYNSPLHF.

The chain combines TRBV25-1 with TRBJ2-1; 9 nucleotides match TRBD2. This CDR3 contains 14 residues. After removal of 7 bases from V and 10 bases from J, the junction contained 11 bases not matched to a gene. Germline-derived CDR1 and CDR2 are MGHDK and SYGVNS. This CDR3 is CASTGGGAAIEQFF. The CDR3 DNA sequence: TGTGCCAGCACGGGCGGGGGGGCTGCTATAGAGCAGTTCTTC.

This clone was detected only a few times. The V gene is TRBV25-1, the J gene TRBJ1-2; D is ambiguous. Looked up from germline, CDR1 is MGHDK and CDR2 is SYGVNS. V was cut by 1 base and J by 4 bases, with 10 bases left in between. This CDR3 is built from 14 residues. CDR3 bases: TGTGCCAGCAGTGAATTCGAACAGATCTATGGCTACACCTTC. Translating it yields CASSEFEQIYGYTF.

The rearrangement joins TRBV19 to TRBJ1-1, with TRBD1 identical over 7 bases. Germline trimming cut 6 bases from V and 5 bases from J; bases unmatched to any gene: 9. The CDR3 consists of 14 residues. Germline assignment: CDR1 LNHDA and CDR2 SQIVND (reference sequence). The DNA for the CDR3 is TGTGCCAGTAGCCCTAGGGGGCGCGGGACTGAAGCTTTCTTT. Amino acids: CASSPRGRGTEAFF.